This is a list of T cell receptor beta chains from one sample in a study of vaccination and CD4 T cells after COVID-19. TCRdb independently ran MiXCR on the PCR reads; one entry per CDR3 protein. This sample has 26,000 or so distinct CDR3 sequences, with about half found just once. The starting material was CD4+ T cells from blood, obtained about 7 months after SARS-CoV-2 vaccination. The receptor set was obtained from a human donor who had recovered from COVID-19. CDR3s include the opening cysteine and the closing phenylalanine or tryptophan. The D gene is left open where the match is weak. Rows may omit the clone size; those that give it use once, few, many or a size class.

V gene: TRBV28; clone size: once; CDR3 length: 16; D gene: TRBD1; J gene: TRBJ1-2; CDR3 protein: CASSSPGQGADYGYTF; CDR3 DNA: TGTGCCAGCAGTTCGCCGGGACAGGGGGCGGACTATGGCTACACCTTC
V gene: TRBV20-1; clone size: few; CDR3 length: 13; D gene: TRBD2; J gene: TRBJ2-7; CDR3 protein: CSAAEAGVREQYF; CDR3 DNA: TGCAGTGCTGCTGAAGCGGGAGTCCGTGAGCAGTACTTC
V gene: TRBV7-9; clone size: few; CDR3 length: 14; D gene: NA; J gene: TRBJ1-6; CDR3 protein: CASSLDRVDSPLHF; CDR3 DNA: TGTGCCAGCAGCTTAGACAGGGTTGATTCACCCCTCCACTTT
V gene: TRBV7-9; clone size: NA; CDR3 length: 15; D gene: TRBD1; J gene: TRBJ1-1; CDR3 protein: CASSGRTGQNTEAFF; CDR3 DNA: TGTGCCAGCAGCGGGCGGACAGGACAGAACACTGAAGCTTTCTTT
V gene: TRBV21-1; clone size: NA; CDR3 length: 15; D gene: NA; J gene: TRBJ2-1; CDR3 protein: CASTTRQGFYNEQFF; CDR3 DNA: TGTGCCAGCACTACGAGACAGGGGTTTTACAATGAGCAGTTCTTC
V gene: TRBV6-1; clone size: NA; CDR3 length: 15; D gene: TRBD2; J gene: TRBJ2-5; CDR3 protein: CVSSESLAGVETQYF; CDR3 DNA: TGTGTCAGCAGTGAATCACTAGCGGGAGTGGAGACCCAGTACTTC
V gene: TRBV20-1; clone size: few; CDR3 length: 13; D gene: NA; J gene: TRBJ2-5; CDR3 protein: CSARVPGEGTQYF; CDR3 DNA: TGCAGTGCTAGAGTTCCAGGAGAAGGGACCCAGTACTTC
V gene: TRBV2; clone size: few; CDR3 length: 13; D gene: NA; J gene: TRBJ1-2; CDR3 protein: CASSEGGVYGYTF; CDR3 DNA: TGTGCCAGCAGTGAGGGAGGGGTCTATGGCTACACCTTC
V gene: TRBV20-1; clone size: NA; CDR3 length: 11; D gene: NA; J gene: TRBJ2-7; CDR3 protein: CSASQRYEQYF; CDR3 DNA: TGCAGTGCTAGTCAGCGGTACGAGCAGTACTTC
V gene: TRBV7-6; clone size: NA; CDR3 length: 14; D gene: TRBD2; J gene: TRBJ2-1; CDR3 protein: CASSVGLAGNEQFF; CDR3 DNA: TGTGCCAGCAGCGTGGGACTAGCGGGCAATGAGCAGTTCTTC
V gene: TRBV4-1; clone size: NA; CDR3 length: 16; D gene: TRBD1; J gene: TRBJ2-5; CDR3 protein: CASSQVRDREQETQYF; CDR3 DNA: TGCGCCAGCAGCCAAGTACGGGACAGGGAGCAAGAGACCCAGTACTTC
V gene: TRBV7-6; clone size: NA; CDR3 length: 15; D gene: NA; J gene: TRBJ1-1; CDR3 protein: CASSLVRGPGTEAFF; CDR3 DNA: TGTGCCAGCAGCTTAGTACGGGGGCCGGGGACTGAAGCTTTCTTT
V gene: TRBV20-1; clone size: NA; CDR3 length: 16; D gene: NA; J gene: TRBJ2-3; CDR3 protein: CSARDLGQGGTDTQYF; CDR3 DNA: TGCAGTGCTAGAGATCTGGGCCAGGGCGGCACAGATACGCAGTATTTT
V gene: TRBV19; clone size: few; CDR3 length: 11; D gene: NA; J gene: TRBJ1-2; CDR3 protein: CASSVYYGYTF; CDR3 DNA: TGTGCCAGTAGTGTATATTATGGCTACACCTTC
V gene: TRBV7-9; clone size: NA; CDR3 length: 19; D gene: TRBD2; J gene: TRBJ2-1; CDR3 protein: CASSLRASGNPSSYNEQFF; CDR3 DNA: TGTGCCAGCAGCTTAAGGGCTAGCGGGAACCCGAGCTCCTACAATGAGCAGTTCTTC
V gene: TRBV6-1; clone size: NA; CDR3 length: 14; D gene: TRBD1; J gene: TRBJ2-7; CDR3 protein: CASSGRDRGNEQYF; CDR3 DNA: TGTGCCAGCAGTGGTCGGGACAGGGGCAACGAGCAGTACTTC
V gene: TRBV7-8; clone size: NA; CDR3 length: 16; D gene: TRBD1; J gene: TRBJ1-2; CDR3 protein: CASSLDGTATNYGYTF; CDR3 DNA: TGTGCCAGCAGCTTAGATGGGACAGCTACCAACTATGGCTACACCTTC
V gene: TRBV7-8; clone size: NA; CDR3 length: 12; D gene: NA; J gene: TRBJ2-3; CDR3 protein: CAGSLAGDTQYF; CDR3 DNA: TGTGCCGGCAGCTTAGCCGGGGATACGCAGTATTTT
V gene: TRBV6-5; clone size: once; CDR3 length: 16; D gene: NA; J gene: TRBJ2-7; CDR3 protein: CASSYSGGFGSYEQYF; CDR3 DNA: TGTGCCAGCAGTTACTCAGGAGGGTTCGGTTCCTACGAGCAGTACTTC
V gene: TRBV7-2; clone size: NA; CDR3 length: 15; D gene: TRBD2; J gene: TRBJ2-1; CDR3 protein: CASSPGTSPYNEQFF; CDR3 DNA: TGTGCCAGCAGCCCCGGGACTAGCCCTTACAATGAGCAGTTCTTC
V gene: TRBV7-9; clone size: few; CDR3 length: 15; D gene: NA; J gene: TRBJ1-6; CDR3 protein: CASSLDQGQNSPLHF; CDR3 DNA: TGTGCCAGCAGCTTAGATCAGGGGCAAAATTCACCCCTCCACTTT
V gene: TRBV19; clone size: NA; CDR3 length: 13; D gene: NA; J gene: TRBJ1-6; CDR3 protein: CASSRKDNSPLHF; CDR3 DNA: TGTGCCAGCTCACGGAAGGATAATTCACCCCTCCACTTT
V gene: TRBV19; clone size: NA; CDR3 length: 15; D gene: NA; J gene: TRBJ1-5; CDR3 protein: CASSIGGLSNQPQHF; CDR3 DNA: TGTGCCAGTAGTATTGGGGGACTGTCGAATCAGCCCCAGCATTTT
V gene: TRBV5-8; clone size: NA; CDR3 length: 16; D gene: NA; J gene: TRBJ2-7; CDR3 protein: CASSLHRQGSPYEQYF; CDR3 DNA: TGTGCCAGCAGCTTGCACCGGCAGGGGTCCCCCTACGAGCAGTACTTC
V gene: TRBV6-2/TRBV6-3; clone size: NA; CDR3 length: 15; D gene: NA; J gene: TRBJ2-7; CDR3 protein: CASSPPRDSTYEQYF; CDR3 DNA: TGTGCCAGCAGTCCTCCGCGGGACAGTACCTACGAGCAGTACTTC
V gene: TRBV7-2; clone size: NA; CDR3 length: 14; D gene: NA; J gene: TRBJ1-2; CDR3 protein: CASRRGGGGYGYTF; CDR3 DNA: TGTGCCAGCAGGCGAGGAGGGGGGGGCTATGGCTACACCTTC
V gene: TRBV20-1; clone size: NA; CDR3 length: 20; D gene: NA; J gene: TRBJ2-4; CDR3 protein: CSARDQGANQGGEAKNIQYF; CDR3 DNA: TGCAGTGCTAGAGATCAAGGGGCCAATCAGGGGGGAGAGGCCAAAAACATTCAGTACTTC
V gene: TRBV6-1; clone size: few; CDR3 length: 13; D gene: TRBD1; J gene: TRBJ1-5; CDR3 protein: CASRGQENQPQHF; CDR3 DNA: TGTGCCAGTAGGGGACAGGAGAATCAGCCCCAGCATTTT
V gene: TRBV19; clone size: few; CDR3 length: 14; D gene: NA; J gene: TRBJ1-2; CDR3 protein: CASSRPLGNYGYTF; CDR3 DNA: TGTGCCAGTAGTCGGCCCCTCGGAAACTATGGCTACACCTTC
V gene: TRBV6-4; clone size: medium-sized; CDR3 length: 14; D gene: TRBD1; J gene: TRBJ2-3; CDR3 protein: CASSETGGADTQYF; CDR3 DNA: TGTGCCAGCAGTGAGACAGGGGGCGCAGATACGCAGTATTTT
V gene: TRBV27; clone size: few; CDR3 length: 13; D gene: NA; J gene: TRBJ2-5; CDR3 protein: CASSLGVQETQYF; CDR3 DNA: TGTGCCAGCAGTTTAGGGGTCCAAGAGACCCAGTACTTC
V gene: TRBV7-2; clone size: few; CDR3 length: 14; D gene: NA; J gene: TRBJ2-5; CDR3 protein: CASSLAQGLETQYF; CDR3 DNA: TGTGCCAGCAGCTTAGCGCAGGGTTTGGAGACCCAGTACTTC
V gene: TRBV19; clone size: NA; CDR3 length: 15; D gene: NA; J gene: TRBJ2-3; CDR3 protein: CASSIGTVRTDTQYF; CDR3 DNA: TGTGCCAGTAGTATAGGGACAGTTCGCACAGATACGCAGTATTTT
V gene: TRBV12-3/TRBV12-4; clone size: once; CDR3 length: 13; D gene: NA; J gene: TRBJ1-1; CDR3 protein: CASNLGFSTEAFF; CDR3 DNA: TGTGCCAGCAATTTGGGGTTTTCCACTGAAGCTTTCTTT
V gene: TRBV28; clone size: NA; CDR3 length: 13; D gene: TRBD1; J gene: TRBJ1-5; CDR3 protein: CASAGGRGQPQHF; CDR3 DNA: TGTGCCAGCGCAGGGGGCAGGGGACAGCCCCAGCATTTT
V gene: TRBV20-1; clone size: NA; CDR3 length: 13; D gene: NA; J gene: TRBJ2-1; CDR3 protein: CSAPADTYNEQFF; CDR3 DNA: TGCAGTGCCCCCGCTGACACCTACAATGAGCAGTTCTTC
V gene: TRBV6-1; clone size: few; CDR3 length: 13; D gene: NA; J gene: TRBJ2-3; CDR3 protein: CASNRDATDTQYF; CDR3 DNA: TGTGCCAGCAACCGGGACGCCACAGATACGCAGTATTTT
V gene: TRBV28; clone size: NA; CDR3 length: 15; D gene: NA; J gene: TRBJ1-2; CDR3 protein: CASSLTRGRGYGYTF; CDR3 DNA: TGTGCCAGCAGTTTAACTCGGGGACGGGGCTATGGCTACACCTTC
V gene: TRBV19; clone size: few; CDR3 length: 13; D gene: NA; J gene: TRBJ1-2; CDR3 protein: CATENRALDGYTF; CDR3 DNA: TGTGCCACCGAAAACAGGGCTCTGGATGGCTACACCTTC
V gene: TRBV7-2; clone size: NA; CDR3 length: 15; D gene: TRBD2; J gene: TRBJ2-3; CDR3 protein: CAGSSTSGRTDTQYF; CDR3 DNA: TGTGCCGGCAGCTCAACTAGCGGGAGGACAGATACGCAGTATTTT
V gene: TRBV20-1; clone size: NA; CDR3 length: 13; D gene: NA; J gene: TRBJ1-2; CDR3 protein: CSASEWGLAGYTF; CDR3 DNA: TGCAGTGCTTCGGAGTGGGGGCTTGCTGGCTACACCTTC
V gene: TRBV10-3; clone size: few; CDR3 length: 15; D gene: TRBD1; J gene: TRBJ1-1; CDR3 protein: CAISDRQGTGAEAFF; CDR3 DNA: TGTGCCATCAGTGACCGACAGGGGACGGGGGCTGAAGCTTTCTTT
V gene: TRBV20-1; clone size: NA; CDR3 length: 14; D gene: NA; J gene: TRBJ1-4; CDR3 protein: CSARDPRGNEKLFF; CDR3 DNA: TGCAGTGCTAGAGATCCCAGGGGAAATGAAAAACTGTTTTTT